This is a list of T cell receptor beta chains from one sample in a study of blood T cells in healthy people across ages. TCRdb fed the 5' RACE reads into MiXCR, producing one record per CDR3 protein. The data hold hundreds of thousands of distinct CDR3 sequences, with approximately 25% observed a single time. Another study also made use of these data, one on T cells of mothers and their children.

Sequenced material: blood. These TCRs come from a boy under 18 in good health. The CDR3 runs from the conserved cysteine through the conserved F or W. Each record gives: clone size, D gene, CDR3 length, V gene, J gene, CDR3 DNA, CDR3 protein. D genes are given only for firm matches. Rows may omit the clone size; those that give it use once, few, many or a size class.

clone_size: few; d_call: -; cdr3_length: 14; v_call: TRBV29-1; j_call: TRBJ2-1; cdr3_nt: TGCAGCGTTGCGGCAGGTTGGGGTTGGAATGAGCAGTTCTTC; cdr3_aa: CSVAAGWGWNEQFF
clone_size: few; d_call: -; cdr3_length: 16; v_call: TRBV5-1; j_call: TRBJ1-6; cdr3_nt: TGCGCCAGCAGCCTTCAGGGGCCGACCCCGAATTCACCCCTCCACTTT; cdr3_aa: CASSLQGPTPNSPLHF
clone_size: -; d_call: TRBD1; cdr3_length: 15; v_call: TRBV10-3; j_call: TRBJ2-3; cdr3_nt: TGTGCCATCAGTACCGGGACAGGGGGCACAGATACGCAGTATTTT; cdr3_aa: CAISTGTGGTDTQYF
clone_size: few; d_call: -; cdr3_length: 17; v_call: TRBV4-3; j_call: TRBJ2-2; cdr3_nt: TGCGCCAGCAGCCAAGATGCGGCAGGGACTAACACCGGGGAGCTGTTTTTT; cdr3_aa: CASSQDAAGTNTGELFF
clone_size: -; d_call: -; cdr3_length: 13; v_call: TRBV10-3; j_call: TRBJ2-7; cdr3_nt: TGTGCCATCAGTACACAGGGTGTCAACGAGCAGTACTTC; cdr3_aa: CAISTQGVNEQYF
clone_size: few; d_call: TRBD1; cdr3_length: 15; v_call: TRBV7-9; j_call: TRBJ1-4; cdr3_nt: TGTGCCAGCAGGCTAGGACAGGGAGAGAATGAAAAACTGTTTTTT; cdr3_aa: CASRLGQGENEKLFF
clone_size: few; d_call: TRBD1; cdr3_length: 15; v_call: TRBV2; j_call: TRBJ2-4; cdr3_nt: TGTGCCAGCAGTGGACAGGGGGGAAACAAAAACATTCAGTACTTC; cdr3_aa: CASSGQGGNKNIQYF
clone_size: few; d_call: -; cdr3_length: 14; v_call: TRBV7-9; j_call: TRBJ2-1; cdr3_nt: TGTGCCAGCCATTCTGGGGGACCGAGCAATGAGCAGTTCTTC; cdr3_aa: CASHSGGPSNEQFF
clone_size: few; d_call: TRBD2; cdr3_length: 15; v_call: TRBV12-3/TRBV12-4; j_call: TRBJ2-7; cdr3_nt: TGTGCCAGCAAGAAGGAGGGGGGACTAGCTTCCGAGCAGTACTTC; cdr3_aa: CASKKEGGLASEQYF
clone_size: -; d_call: -; cdr3_length: 15; v_call: TRBV7-9; j_call: TRBJ2-3; cdr3_nt: TGTGCCAGCAGCAAAATAACGGGAGTAACAGATACGCAGTATTTT; cdr3_aa: CASSKITGVTDTQYF
clone_size: -; d_call: -; cdr3_length: 15; v_call: TRBV7-2; j_call: TRBJ2-1; cdr3_nt: TGTGCCAGCAGCTCGTGGGGACACGGACGGTATGAGCAGTTCTTC; cdr3_aa: CASSSWGHGRYEQFF
clone_size: few; d_call: -; cdr3_length: 13; v_call: TRBV5-1; j_call: TRBJ2-7; cdr3_nt: TGCGCCAGCCGTGCGTCAGGGGTCTACGAGCAGTACTTC; cdr3_aa: CASRASGVYEQYF
clone_size: -; d_call: -; cdr3_length: 14; v_call: TRBV7-3; j_call: TRBJ2-5; cdr3_nt: TGTGCCAGCAGCTTAGCGGGATGGGGGGAGACCCAGTACTTC; cdr3_aa: CASSLAGWGETQYF
clone_size: -; d_call: -; cdr3_length: 15; v_call: TRBV3-1; j_call: TRBJ1-2; cdr3_nt: TGTGCCAGCAGTCAAAAACAAGGGGGGAACTATGGCTACACCTTC; cdr3_aa: CASSQKQGGNYGYTF
clone_size: -; d_call: -; cdr3_length: 15; v_call: TRBV4-2; j_call: TRBJ2-5; cdr3_nt: TGTGCCAGCAGCCAGCGGGACACCGACCAAGAGACCCAGTACTTC; cdr3_aa: CASSQRDTDQETQYF
clone_size: few; d_call: TRBD2; cdr3_length: 16; v_call: TRBV29-1; j_call: TRBJ2-1; cdr3_nt: TGCGGCGTTGAAGGGGTAGCGGGCCACTCCTACAATGAGCAGTTCTTC; cdr3_aa: CGVEGVAGHSYNEQFF
clone_size: few; d_call: -; cdr3_length: 15; v_call: TRBV29-1; j_call: TRBJ2-7; cdr3_nt: TGCAGCGTTGAAGATGAAGGGAGTAGCTCCTACGAGCAGTACTTC; cdr3_aa: CSVEDEGSSSYEQYF
clone_size: many; d_call: -; cdr3_length: 11; v_call: TRBV12-3/TRBV12-4; j_call: TRBJ2-1; cdr3_nt: TGTGCCAGCGGGCGGGGCAATGAGCAGTTCTTC; cdr3_aa: CASGRGNEQFF
clone_size: few; d_call: -; cdr3_length: 13; v_call: TRBV28; j_call: TRBJ2-5; cdr3_nt: TGTGCCAGCAGTTTATACCAGTCTGGGACCCAGTACTTC; cdr3_aa: CASSLYQSGTQYF
clone_size: -; d_call: -; cdr3_length: 12; v_call: TRBV28; j_call: TRBJ1-2; cdr3_nt: TGTGCCACGCTCAATCTAAACTATGGCTACACCTTC; cdr3_aa: CATLNLNYGYTF
clone_size: few; d_call: TRBD2; cdr3_length: 15; v_call: TRBV12-3/TRBV12-4; j_call: TRBJ2-1; cdr3_nt: TGTGCCAGCAGTTTTAAGATAGCGGGTGTCAATGAGCAGTTCTTC; cdr3_aa: CASSFKIAGVNEQFF
clone_size: few; d_call: -; cdr3_length: 13; v_call: TRBV29-1; j_call: TRBJ1-5; cdr3_nt: TGCAGCGTTGGTAGGGGATACAATCAGCCCCAGCATTTT; cdr3_aa: CSVGRGYNQPQHF
clone_size: few; d_call: TRBD1; cdr3_length: 15; v_call: TRBV3-1; j_call: TRBJ2-7; cdr3_nt: TGTGCCAGCAGCCAAGGAGACAGGGAGATCTACGAGCAGTACTTC; cdr3_aa: CASSQGDREIYEQYF
clone_size: -; d_call: -; cdr3_length: 14; v_call: TRBV7-9; j_call: TRBJ1-4; cdr3_nt: TGTGCCAGCAGCCCCCTTCGGACTAATGAAAAACTGTTTTTT; cdr3_aa: CASSPLRTNEKLFF
clone_size: -; d_call: -; cdr3_length: 15; v_call: TRBV7-2; j_call: TRBJ1-2; cdr3_nt: TGTGCCAGCAGCCTAGCGGTGCCCGAGGCGTATGGCTACACCTTC; cdr3_aa: CASSLAVPEAYGYTF
clone_size: once; d_call: TRBD2; cdr3_length: 16; v_call: TRBV29-1; j_call: TRBJ2-1; cdr3_nt: TGCAGCGTTGGACTTTATCCGCTAGCGGTTTACAATGAGCAGTTCTTC; cdr3_aa: CSVGLYPLAVYNEQFF
clone_size: few; d_call: TRBD2; cdr3_length: 15; v_call: TRBV7-2; j_call: TRBJ2-4; cdr3_nt: TGTGCCAGCAGCTCTAGCGGGGGGGCCAAAAACATTCAGTACTTC; cdr3_aa: CASSSSGGAKNIQYF
clone_size: few; d_call: -; cdr3_length: 15; v_call: TRBV7-2; j_call: TRBJ2-7; cdr3_nt: TGTGCCAGCAGCTTAGACCCCGGGCGGGGGCTCGAGCAGTACTTC; cdr3_aa: CASSLDPGRGLEQYF
clone_size: -; d_call: -; cdr3_length: 13; v_call: TRBV6-5; j_call: TRBJ2-2; cdr3_nt: TGTGCCAGCAGTGGGGGTTTATCCGGGGAGCTGTTTTTT; cdr3_aa: CASSGGLSGELFF
clone_size: many; d_call: -; cdr3_length: 14; v_call: TRBV20-1; j_call: TRBJ1-4; cdr3_nt: TGCAGTGCTAGAGACAGCGCAACTAATGAAAAACTGTTTTTT; cdr3_aa: CSARDSATNEKLFF
clone_size: -; d_call: -; cdr3_length: 16; v_call: TRBV24-1; j_call: TRBJ2-1; cdr3_nt: TGTGCCACCAGTGATTTGCCCTTGGGCAGGGGACATGAGCAGTTCTTC; cdr3_aa: CATSDLPLGRGHEQFF
clone_size: few; d_call: -; cdr3_length: 13; v_call: TRBV6-6; j_call: TRBJ2-7; cdr3_nt: TGTGCCAGCAGCGGCGGACAGTCCTACGTGCAGTACTTC; cdr3_aa: CASSGGQSYVQYF
clone_size: -; d_call: -; cdr3_length: 16; v_call: TRBV7-8; j_call: TRBJ2-5; cdr3_nt: TGTGCCAGCAGCTTAGCAGGGCGGGCCGCCCCAGAGACCCAGTACTTC; cdr3_aa: CASSLAGRAAPETQYF
clone_size: -; d_call: TRBD2; cdr3_length: 14; v_call: TRBV4-2; j_call: TRBJ2-7; cdr3_nt: TGTGCAGCAGGGACCGGACTAGCGGACTACGAGCAGTACTTC; cdr3_aa: CAAGTGLADYEQYF
clone_size: few; d_call: -; cdr3_length: 13; v_call: TRBV7-9; j_call: TRBJ1-2; cdr3_nt: TGTGCCAGCAGCCCGGCGGGGACCTATGGCTACACCTTC; cdr3_aa: CASSPAGTYGYTF
clone_size: few; d_call: TRBD2; cdr3_length: 17; v_call: TRBV29-1; j_call: TRBJ2-1; cdr3_nt: TGCAGCAACGTGAGACTAGCGGGGGCGGATTCCTACAATGAGCAGTTCTTC; cdr3_aa: CSNVRLAGADSYNEQFF
clone_size: few; d_call: TRBD1; cdr3_length: 14; v_call: TRBV5-4; j_call: TRBJ2-7; cdr3_nt: TGTGCCAGCAGCTCGACAGGGAACCGCTACGAGCAGTACTTC; cdr3_aa: CASSSTGNRYEQYF
clone_size: few; d_call: -; cdr3_length: 15; v_call: TRBV7-9; j_call: TRBJ2-6; cdr3_nt: TGTGCCAGCAGCTTTTACCTCTCTGGGGCCAACGTCCTGACTTTC; cdr3_aa: CASSFYLSGANVLTF
clone_size: -; d_call: -; cdr3_length: 15; v_call: TRBV7-9; j_call: TRBJ2-7; cdr3_nt: TGTGCCAGCAGTAAAACCGGGATTTCCCTCGCTGAGCAGTACTTC; cdr3_aa: CASSKTGISLAEQYF
clone_size: -; d_call: -; cdr3_length: 12; v_call: TRBV29-1; j_call: TRBJ1-2; cdr3_nt: TGCAGCGTTGACGGCGCAGGGGATGGCTACACCTTC; cdr3_aa: CSVDGAGDGYTF